This T cell receptor beta chain emerged from a study of blood T cell repertoires in COVID-19. Study background: Acute-phase and convalescent COVID-19 samples originated in the United States, Italy and Spain. Nucleic acid was either cDNA or gDNA, and it came from T cells, B-cell-depleted T cells, or PBMCs.

As processed by the authors: Estimated nucleated cell counts came from reference gene primer amplification. Libraries were prepared by immunoSEQ multiplex PCR; TCRdb keeps only in-frame clonotypes and omits some of them. The D gene and trimming were derived from the DNA, and the V and J assignments and clone size from that table. Of some 98,000 clones listed, over 70% are singletons. The V gene end was trimmed by 0 bases and the J gene end by 1 base; junction bases not matched to a gene: 1. The CDR3 loop spans 15 amino acids. Germline-derived CDR1 and CDR2 are SGDLS and YYNGEE. Sequencing input: peripheral blood. This rearrangement joins TRBV9 to TRBJ2-1; 7 bases map to TRBD2. This clonotype was sampled from a human donor in a cohort sampled during active COVID-19. This CDR3 reads CASSVGTRSYNEQFF. The DNA for the CDR3 is TGTGCCAGCAGCGTAGGGACTAGGTCCTACAATGAGCAGTTCTTC.